This T cell receptor (beta chain) was profiled in a study of Graves' ophthalmopathy and Graves' hyperthyroidism. Regarding the study as a whole: A roughly 80% specificity and about 88% sensitivity were achieved by a 13-signature model that separated ophthalmopathy from stable hyperthyroidism.

RNA transcripts were the template, and TCR beta CDR3 regions were amplified from them. The authors performed first-round RT-PCR with HTBI primers and then a second-round multiplex PCR. Using its own MiXCR run on the multiplex PCR reads, TCRdb lists one record per CDR3 protein. The repertoire holds roughly 160,000 distinct CDR3 sequences, with roughly two fifths as singletons. This clonotype appeared many times. Its specificity is unknown. Each donor who had ophthalmopathy showed moderate-to-severe activity, a CAS of ≥3, a NOSPECS of ≥4, and a duration under 3 months. In this cohort, patients with other autoimmune diseases, uncontrolled infections, pregnancy or lactation were excluded. CDR1 is MNHEY and CDR2 is SVGEGT in the germline V gene. V was cut by 1 base and J by 8 bases, with 9 bases left in between. This CDR3 has 13 amino acids.

This TCR was recovered from a man aged 30-40 years with Graves' ophthalmopathy. This chain joins TRBV6-2 or TRBV6-3 and TRBJ1-5; D is ambiguous. Specimen: peripheral blood. This CDR3 is CASSYYVAEPQHF. CDR3 in DNA: TGTGCCAGCAGTTACTATGTGGCGGAGCCCCAGCATTTT.